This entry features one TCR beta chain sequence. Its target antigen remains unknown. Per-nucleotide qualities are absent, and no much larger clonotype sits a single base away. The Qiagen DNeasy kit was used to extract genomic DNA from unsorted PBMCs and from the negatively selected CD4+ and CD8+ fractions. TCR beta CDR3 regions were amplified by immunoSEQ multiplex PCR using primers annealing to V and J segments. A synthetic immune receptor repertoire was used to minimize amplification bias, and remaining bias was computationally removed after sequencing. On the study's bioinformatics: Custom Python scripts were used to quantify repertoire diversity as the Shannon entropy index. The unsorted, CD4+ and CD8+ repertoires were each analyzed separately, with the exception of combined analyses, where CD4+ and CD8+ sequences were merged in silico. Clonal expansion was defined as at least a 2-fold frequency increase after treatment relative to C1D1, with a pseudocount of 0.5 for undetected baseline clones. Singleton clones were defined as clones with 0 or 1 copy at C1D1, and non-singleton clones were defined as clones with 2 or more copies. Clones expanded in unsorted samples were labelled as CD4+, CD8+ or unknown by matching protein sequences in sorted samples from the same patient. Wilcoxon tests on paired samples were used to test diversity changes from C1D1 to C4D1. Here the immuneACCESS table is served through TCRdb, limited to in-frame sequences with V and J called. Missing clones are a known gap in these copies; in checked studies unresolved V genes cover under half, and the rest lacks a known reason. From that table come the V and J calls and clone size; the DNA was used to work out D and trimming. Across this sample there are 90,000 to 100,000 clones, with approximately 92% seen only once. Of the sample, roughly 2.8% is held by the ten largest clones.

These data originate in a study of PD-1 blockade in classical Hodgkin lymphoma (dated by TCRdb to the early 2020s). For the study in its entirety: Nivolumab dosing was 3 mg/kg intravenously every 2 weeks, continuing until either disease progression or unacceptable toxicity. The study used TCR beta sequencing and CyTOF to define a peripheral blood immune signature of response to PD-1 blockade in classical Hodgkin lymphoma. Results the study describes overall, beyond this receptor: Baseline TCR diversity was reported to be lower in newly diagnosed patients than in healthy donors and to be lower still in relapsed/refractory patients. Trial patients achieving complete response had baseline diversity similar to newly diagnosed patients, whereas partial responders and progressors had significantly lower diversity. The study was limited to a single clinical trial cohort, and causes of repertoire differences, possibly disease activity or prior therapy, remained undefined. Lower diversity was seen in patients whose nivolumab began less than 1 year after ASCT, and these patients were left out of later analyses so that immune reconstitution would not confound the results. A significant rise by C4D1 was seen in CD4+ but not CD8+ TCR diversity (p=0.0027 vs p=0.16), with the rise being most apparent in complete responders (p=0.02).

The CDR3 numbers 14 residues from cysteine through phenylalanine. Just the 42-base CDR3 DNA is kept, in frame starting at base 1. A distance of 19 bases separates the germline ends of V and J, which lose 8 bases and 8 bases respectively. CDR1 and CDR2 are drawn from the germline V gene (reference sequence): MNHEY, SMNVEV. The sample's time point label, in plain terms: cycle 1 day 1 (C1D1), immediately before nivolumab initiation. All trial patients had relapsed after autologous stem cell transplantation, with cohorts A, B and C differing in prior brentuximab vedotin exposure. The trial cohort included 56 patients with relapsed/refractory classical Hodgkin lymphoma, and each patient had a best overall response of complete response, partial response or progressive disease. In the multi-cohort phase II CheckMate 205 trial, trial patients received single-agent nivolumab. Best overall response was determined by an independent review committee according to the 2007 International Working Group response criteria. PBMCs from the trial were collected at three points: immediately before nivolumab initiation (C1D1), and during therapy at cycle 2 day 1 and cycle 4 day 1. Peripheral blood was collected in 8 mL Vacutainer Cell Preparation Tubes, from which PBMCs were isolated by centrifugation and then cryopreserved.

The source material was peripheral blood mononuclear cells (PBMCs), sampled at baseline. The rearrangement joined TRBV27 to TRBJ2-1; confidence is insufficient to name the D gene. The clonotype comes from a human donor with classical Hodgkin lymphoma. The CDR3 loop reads CASLVRTPRDEQFF. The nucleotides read TGTGCCAGCCTGGTGCGTACTCCCCGGGATGAGCAGTTCTTC.